This T cell receptor beta chain is from a study of blood T cells in healthy people across ages. Caucasian, healthy and from Russia, the donors were aged between about 6 and 100. At least 7 million PBMCs were isolated per sample. CDR3 length: 18 amino acids. CDR1 is KGHDR, CDR2 SFDVKD, per germline. With 2 bases clipped from V and 5 bases from J, the junction kept 11 bases outside the gene matches. A J-beta primer mix and a sample-barcoded 5' primer were used in a second PCR of roughly 6 to 11 cycles. In TCRdb, the 5' RACE reads were re-called with MiXCR into one record per CDR3 protein. The table shows approximately 1.5 million distinct CDR3 sequences, with 35% to 45% occurring only once.

The genes are TRBV24-1 and TRBJ2-2; 9 nucleotides line up with TRBD2. Material for sequencing was blood. This clonotype was obtained from a woman under 30 in good health. The CDR3 bases are TGTGCCACCAGTGATTGGCAGGGGGGACTAGCTGGGACCGGGGAGCTGTTTTTT. Translated, it gives CATSDWQGGLAGTGELFF.